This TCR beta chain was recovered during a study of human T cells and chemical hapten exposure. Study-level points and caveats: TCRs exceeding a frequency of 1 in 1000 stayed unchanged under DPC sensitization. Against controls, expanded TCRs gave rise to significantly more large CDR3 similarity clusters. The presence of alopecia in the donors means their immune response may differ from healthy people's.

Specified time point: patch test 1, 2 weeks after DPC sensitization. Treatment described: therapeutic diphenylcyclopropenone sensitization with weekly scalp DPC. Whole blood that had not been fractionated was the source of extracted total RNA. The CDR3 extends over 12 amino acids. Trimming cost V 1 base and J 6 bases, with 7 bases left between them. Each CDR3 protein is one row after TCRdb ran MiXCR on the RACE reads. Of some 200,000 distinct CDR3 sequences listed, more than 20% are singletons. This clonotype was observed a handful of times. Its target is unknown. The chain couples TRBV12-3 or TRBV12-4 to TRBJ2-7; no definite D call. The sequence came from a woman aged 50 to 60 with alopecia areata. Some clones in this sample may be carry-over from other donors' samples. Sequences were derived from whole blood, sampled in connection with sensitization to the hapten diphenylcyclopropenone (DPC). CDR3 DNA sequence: TGTGCCAGCAGTTTAGGAGGCCTCGAGCAGTACTTC. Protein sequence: CASSLGGLEQYF.